This T cell receptor beta chain was recovered during a study of cytomegalovirus exposure and HLA in healthy donors. Study summary: A data release that came early held 80 million or so unique TCRs from HLA-typed donors. Membership in the Caucasian-associated ancestry cluster was found for around four fifths of fewer than 450 genotyped donors.

Study-wide results and caveats: Presence/absence analyses took donor sequencing depth as roughly uniform. Whilst most TCR sequences proved rare, a subset of public TCRs occurred across many donors.

Details on this clone: The antigen remains unidentified.

The PCR employed 60 Vbeta primers together with 13 Jbeta primers. TCRdb's table, derived via immunoSEQ multiplex PCR, lists solely in-frame clones and lacks some. The data hold 130,000 or so clones, with 84% observed a single time. Germline assignment: CDR1 MGHRA and CDR2 YSYEKL. The CDR3 loop spans 13 amino acids. Trimming took 0 bases from V and 3 from J, leaving 5 bases between them. The chain joins TRBV4-1 to TRBJ1-1; no clear D gene. The sample consisted of PBMCs. The TCR sequence derives from a woman between 18 and 30 years old in good health and CMV-seropositive. CDR3 protein: CASSQEAYTEAFF. CDR3 DNA: TGCGCCAGCAGCCAAGAAGCATACACTGAAGCTTTCTTT.